This TCR beta chain was identified in a study of blood T cells in healthy people across ages. Trimming pared 6 bases from V and 0 bases from J, leaving 8 bases between. Germline CDR1 WSHSY, CDR2 SAAADI. The CDR3 has 13 residues. About this clonotype: Its specificity is not known.

The use of a sample-barcoded 5' primer and a J-beta primer mix characterized a second PCR of about 7 to 12 cycles. All samples gave at least 2.5 million CDR3-containing paired-end reads. TCRdb used MiXCR to reprocess the 5' RACE reads, holding one entry per CDR3 protein. Here the sample spans just under 900,000 distinct CDR3 sequences, 29% being singletons. Study-wide results and caveats: Getting older went along with TCR beta diversity per million T cells dropping roughly linearly. Estimates drawn from one million T cells were deemed to understate diversity.

The sequencing input was blood. The origin of this receptor is a woman older than 75 in good health. The J gene is TRBJ2-5, the V gene TRBV10-2, with D possibly being TRBD1 (5 bases). The CDR3 spells CASRMDNQETQYF. The CDR3 region has the DNA TGCGCCAGCAGGATGGACAACCAAGAGACCCAGTACTTC.